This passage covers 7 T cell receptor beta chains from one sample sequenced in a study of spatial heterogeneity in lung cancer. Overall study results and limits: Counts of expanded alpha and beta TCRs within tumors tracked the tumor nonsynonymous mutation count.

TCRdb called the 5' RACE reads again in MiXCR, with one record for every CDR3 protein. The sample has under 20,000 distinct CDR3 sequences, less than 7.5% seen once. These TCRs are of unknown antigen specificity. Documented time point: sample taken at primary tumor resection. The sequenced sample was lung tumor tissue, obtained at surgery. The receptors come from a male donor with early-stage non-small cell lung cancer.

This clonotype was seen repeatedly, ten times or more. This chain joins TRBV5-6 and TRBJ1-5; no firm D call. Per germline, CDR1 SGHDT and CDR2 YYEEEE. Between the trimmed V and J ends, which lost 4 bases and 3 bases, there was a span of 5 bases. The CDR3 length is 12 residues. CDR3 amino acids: CASSVLNQPQHF. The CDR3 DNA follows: TGTGCCAGCAGCGTGCTCAATCAGCCCCAGCATTTT.

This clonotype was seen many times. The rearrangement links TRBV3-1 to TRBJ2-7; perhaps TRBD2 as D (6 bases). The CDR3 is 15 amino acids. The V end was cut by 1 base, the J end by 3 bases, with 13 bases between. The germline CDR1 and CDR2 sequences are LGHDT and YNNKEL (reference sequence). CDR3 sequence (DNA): TGTGCCAGCAGCCAAGTGTGGGACTTCAGCTACGAGCAGTACTTC. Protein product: CASSQVWDFSYEQYF.

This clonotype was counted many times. This chain's CDR3 is CASSLVEGPLSVEQYF. The CDR3 DNA follows: TGTGCCAGCAGCTTAGTTGAGGGGCCCCTCAGCGTCGAGCAGTACTTC. This chain uses TRBV7-6 with TRBJ2-7; D is tentatively TRBD1 or TRBD2 (5 bases each). The CDR3 covers 16 residues. V lost 1 base to trimming and J lost 6 bases, with 19 bases between them. Germline V lookup: CDR1 SGHVS, CDR2 FNYEAQ.

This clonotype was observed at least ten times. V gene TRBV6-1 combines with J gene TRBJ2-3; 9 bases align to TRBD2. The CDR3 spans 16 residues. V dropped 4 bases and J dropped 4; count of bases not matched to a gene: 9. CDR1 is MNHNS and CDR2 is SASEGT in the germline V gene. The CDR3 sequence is CASSGVALAGPDTQYF. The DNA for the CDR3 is TGTGCCAGCAGTGGGGTAGCTCTAGCGGGACCAGATACGCAGTATTTT.

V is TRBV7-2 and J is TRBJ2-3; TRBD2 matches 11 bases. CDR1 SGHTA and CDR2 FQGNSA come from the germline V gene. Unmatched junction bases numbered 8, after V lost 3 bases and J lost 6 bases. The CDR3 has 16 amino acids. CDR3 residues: CASSFYSGGAGDTQYF. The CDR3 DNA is TGTGCCAGCAGCTTTTATAGCGGGGGGGCAGGGGATACGCAGTATTTT.

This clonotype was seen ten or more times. The CDR3 nucleotides read TGTGCCAGCAGCTTACAGCAGCATAATGAAAAACTGTTTTTT. It yields the protein CASSLQQHNEKLFF. The chain employs TRBV7-2 and TRBJ1-4; D unresolved. Germline V gene lookup returns CDR1 SGHTA and CDR2 FQGNSA. Trimming cost V 2 bases and J 4 bases, with 8 bases left between them. The CDR3 is made up of 14 amino acids.

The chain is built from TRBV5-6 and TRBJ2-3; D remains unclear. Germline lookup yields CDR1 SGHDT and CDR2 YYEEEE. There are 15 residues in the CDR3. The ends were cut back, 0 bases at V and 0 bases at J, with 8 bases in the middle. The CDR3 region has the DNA TGTGCCAGCAGCTTGGTCATTAGAAGCACAGATACGCAGTATTTT. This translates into CASSLVIRSTDTQYF.